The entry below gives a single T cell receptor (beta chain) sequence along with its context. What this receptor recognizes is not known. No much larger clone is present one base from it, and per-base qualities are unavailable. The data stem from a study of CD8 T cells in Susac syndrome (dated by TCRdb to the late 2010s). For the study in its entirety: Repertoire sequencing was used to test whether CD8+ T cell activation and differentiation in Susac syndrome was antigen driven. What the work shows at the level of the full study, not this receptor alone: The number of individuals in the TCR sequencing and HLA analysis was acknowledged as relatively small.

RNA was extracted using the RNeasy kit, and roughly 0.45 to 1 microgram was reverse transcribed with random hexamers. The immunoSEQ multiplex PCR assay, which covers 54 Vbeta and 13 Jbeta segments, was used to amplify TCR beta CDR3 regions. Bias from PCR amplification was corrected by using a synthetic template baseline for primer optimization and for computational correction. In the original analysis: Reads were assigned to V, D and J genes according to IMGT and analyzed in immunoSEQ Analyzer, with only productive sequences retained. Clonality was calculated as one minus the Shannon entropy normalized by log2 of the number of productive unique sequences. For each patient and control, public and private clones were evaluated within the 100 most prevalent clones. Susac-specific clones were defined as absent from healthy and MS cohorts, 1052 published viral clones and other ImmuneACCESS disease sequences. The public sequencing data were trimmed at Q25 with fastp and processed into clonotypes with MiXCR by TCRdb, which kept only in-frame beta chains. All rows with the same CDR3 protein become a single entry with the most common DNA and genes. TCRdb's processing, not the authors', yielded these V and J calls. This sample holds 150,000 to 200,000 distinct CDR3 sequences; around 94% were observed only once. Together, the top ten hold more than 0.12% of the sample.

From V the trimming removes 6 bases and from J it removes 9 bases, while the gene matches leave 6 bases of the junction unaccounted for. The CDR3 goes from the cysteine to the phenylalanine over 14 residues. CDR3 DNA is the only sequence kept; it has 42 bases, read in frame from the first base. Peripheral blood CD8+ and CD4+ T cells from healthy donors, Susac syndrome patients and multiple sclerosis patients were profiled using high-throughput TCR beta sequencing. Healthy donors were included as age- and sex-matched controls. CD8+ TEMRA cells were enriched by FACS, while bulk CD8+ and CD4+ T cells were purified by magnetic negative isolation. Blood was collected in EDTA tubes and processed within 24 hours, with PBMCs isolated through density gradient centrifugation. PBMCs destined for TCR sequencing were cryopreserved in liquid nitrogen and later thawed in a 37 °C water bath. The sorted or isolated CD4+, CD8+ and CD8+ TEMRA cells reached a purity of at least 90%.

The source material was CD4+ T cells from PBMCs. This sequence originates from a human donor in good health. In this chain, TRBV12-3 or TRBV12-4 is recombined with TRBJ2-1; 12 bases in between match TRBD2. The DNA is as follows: TGTGCCAGCAGGGCTAGCGGGGGGGCCGGTGAGCAGTTCTTC. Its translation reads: CASRASGGAGEQFF.